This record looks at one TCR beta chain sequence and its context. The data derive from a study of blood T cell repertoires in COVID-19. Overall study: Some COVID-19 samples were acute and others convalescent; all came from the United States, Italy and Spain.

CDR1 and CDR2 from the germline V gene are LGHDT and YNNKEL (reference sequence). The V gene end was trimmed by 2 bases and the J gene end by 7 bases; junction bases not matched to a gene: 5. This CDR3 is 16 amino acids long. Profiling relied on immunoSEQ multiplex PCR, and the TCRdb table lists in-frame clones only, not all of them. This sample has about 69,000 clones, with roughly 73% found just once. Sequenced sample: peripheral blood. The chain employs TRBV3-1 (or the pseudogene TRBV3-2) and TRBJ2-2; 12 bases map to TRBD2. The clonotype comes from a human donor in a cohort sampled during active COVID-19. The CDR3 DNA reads TGTGCCAGCAGCCAACCTAGCGGGGGGGCCGTCGGGGAGCTGTTTTTT. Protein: CASSQPSGGAVGELFF.